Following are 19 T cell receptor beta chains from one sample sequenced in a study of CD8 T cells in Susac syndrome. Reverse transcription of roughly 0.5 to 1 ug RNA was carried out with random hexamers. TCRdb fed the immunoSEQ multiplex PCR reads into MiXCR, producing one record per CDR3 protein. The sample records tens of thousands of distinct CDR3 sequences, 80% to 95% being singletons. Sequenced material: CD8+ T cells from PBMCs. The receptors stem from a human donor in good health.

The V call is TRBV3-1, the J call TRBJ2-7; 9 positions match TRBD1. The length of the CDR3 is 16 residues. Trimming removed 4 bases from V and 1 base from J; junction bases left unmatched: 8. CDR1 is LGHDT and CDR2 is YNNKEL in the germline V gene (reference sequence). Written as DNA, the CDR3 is TGTGCCAGCAGCCCCGACTGGGGGACAGGGTCCTACGAGCAGTACTTC. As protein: CASSPDWGTGSYEQYF.

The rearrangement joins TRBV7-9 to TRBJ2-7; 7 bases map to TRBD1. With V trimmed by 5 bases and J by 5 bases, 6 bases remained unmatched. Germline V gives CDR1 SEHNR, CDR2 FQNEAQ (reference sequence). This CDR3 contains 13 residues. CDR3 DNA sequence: TGTGCCAGCAGCGACGACAGGGTCGACGAGCAGTACTTC. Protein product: CASSDDRVDEQYF.

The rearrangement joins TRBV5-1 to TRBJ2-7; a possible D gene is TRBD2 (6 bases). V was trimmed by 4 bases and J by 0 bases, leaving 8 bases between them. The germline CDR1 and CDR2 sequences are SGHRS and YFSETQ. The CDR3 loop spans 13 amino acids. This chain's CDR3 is CASSGGSSYEQYF. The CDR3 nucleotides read TGCGCCAGCAGCGGAGGGAGCTCCTACGAGCAGTACTTC.

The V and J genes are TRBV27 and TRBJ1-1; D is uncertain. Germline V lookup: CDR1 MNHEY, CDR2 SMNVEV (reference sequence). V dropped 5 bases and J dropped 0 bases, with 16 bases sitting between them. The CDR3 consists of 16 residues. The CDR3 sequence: CASSPRWEGLNTEAFF. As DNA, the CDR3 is TGTGCCAGCAGTCCCCGGTGGGAGGGTCTGAACACTGAAGCTTTCTTT.

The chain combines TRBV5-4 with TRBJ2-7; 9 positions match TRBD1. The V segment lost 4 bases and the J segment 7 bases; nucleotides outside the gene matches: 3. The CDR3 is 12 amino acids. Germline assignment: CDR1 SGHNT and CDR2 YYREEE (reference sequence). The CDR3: CASSAGQGEQYF. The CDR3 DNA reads TGTGCCAGCAGCGCGGGACAGGGAGAGCAGTACTTC.

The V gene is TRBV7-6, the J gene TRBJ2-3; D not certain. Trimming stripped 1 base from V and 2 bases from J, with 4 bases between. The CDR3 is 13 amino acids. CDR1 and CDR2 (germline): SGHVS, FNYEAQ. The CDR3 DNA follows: TGTGCCAGCAGCTTAGGGGACACAGATACGCAGTATTTT. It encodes CASSLGDTDTQYF.

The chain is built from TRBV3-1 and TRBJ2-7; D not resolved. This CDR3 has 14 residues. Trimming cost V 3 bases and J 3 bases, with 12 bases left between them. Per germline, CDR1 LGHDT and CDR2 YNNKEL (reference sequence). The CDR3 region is CASSQGPSYYEQYF. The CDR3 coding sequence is TGTGCCAGCAGCCAGGGCCCATCCTACTACGAGCAGTACTTC.

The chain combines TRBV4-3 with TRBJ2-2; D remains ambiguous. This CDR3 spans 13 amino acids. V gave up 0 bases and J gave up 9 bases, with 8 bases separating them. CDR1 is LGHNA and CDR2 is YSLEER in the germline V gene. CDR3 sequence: CASSQERRWELFF. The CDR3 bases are TGCGCCAGCAGCCAAGAAAGGCGGTGGGAGCTGTTTTTT.

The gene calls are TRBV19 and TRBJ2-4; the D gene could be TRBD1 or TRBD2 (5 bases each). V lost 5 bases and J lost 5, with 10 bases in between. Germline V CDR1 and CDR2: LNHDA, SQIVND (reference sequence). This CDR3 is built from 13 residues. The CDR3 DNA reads TGTGCCAGTAGTCCTACGGGGCAAAACATTCAGTACTTC. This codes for CASSPTGQNIQYF.

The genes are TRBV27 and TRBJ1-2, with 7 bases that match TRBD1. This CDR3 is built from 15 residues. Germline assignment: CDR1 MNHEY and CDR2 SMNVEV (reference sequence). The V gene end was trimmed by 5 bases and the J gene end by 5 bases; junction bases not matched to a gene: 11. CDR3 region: CASSTPGQRPYGYTF. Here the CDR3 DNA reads TGTGCCAGCAGTACCCCGGGACAGCGCCCTTATGGCTACACCTTC.

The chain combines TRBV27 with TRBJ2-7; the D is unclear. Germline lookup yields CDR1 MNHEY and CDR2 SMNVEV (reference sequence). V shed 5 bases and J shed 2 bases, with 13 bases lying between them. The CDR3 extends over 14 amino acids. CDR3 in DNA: TGTGCCAGCAGTCCTCATAACCGGCCCTACGAGCAGTACTTC. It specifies CASSPHNRPYEQYF.

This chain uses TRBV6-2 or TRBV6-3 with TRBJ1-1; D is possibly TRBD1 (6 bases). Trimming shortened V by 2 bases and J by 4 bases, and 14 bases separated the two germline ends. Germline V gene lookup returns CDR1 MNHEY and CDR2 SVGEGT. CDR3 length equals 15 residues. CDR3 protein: CASSYGGGPSTEAFF. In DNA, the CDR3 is TGTGCCAGCAGTTACGGTGGGGGGCCGAGCACTGAAGCTTTCTTT.

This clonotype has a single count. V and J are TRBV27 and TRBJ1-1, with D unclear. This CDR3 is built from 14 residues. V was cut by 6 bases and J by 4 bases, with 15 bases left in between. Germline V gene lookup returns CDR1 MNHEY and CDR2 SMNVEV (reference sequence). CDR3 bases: TGTGCCAGCAGCCCGATGCAGTATGCCACTGAAGCTTTCTTT. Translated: CASSPMQYATEAFF.

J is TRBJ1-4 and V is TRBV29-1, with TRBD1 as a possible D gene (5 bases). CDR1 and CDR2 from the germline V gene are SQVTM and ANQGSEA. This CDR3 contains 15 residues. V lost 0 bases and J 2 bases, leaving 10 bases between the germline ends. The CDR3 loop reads CSVEDWGGTNEKLFF. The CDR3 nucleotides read TGCAGCGTTGAAGATTGGGGGGGGACTAATGAAAAACTGTTTTTT.

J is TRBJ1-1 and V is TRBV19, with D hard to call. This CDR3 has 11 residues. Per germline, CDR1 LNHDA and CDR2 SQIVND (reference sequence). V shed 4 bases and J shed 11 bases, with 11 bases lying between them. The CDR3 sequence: CASSTWPRAFF. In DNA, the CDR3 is TGTGCCAGTAGTACTTGGCCACGGGCTTTCTTT. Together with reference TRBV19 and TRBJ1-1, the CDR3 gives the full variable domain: DGGITQSPKYLFRKEGQNVTLSCEQNLNHDAMYWYRQDPGQGLRLIYYSQIVNDFQKGDIAEGYSVSREKKESFPLTVTSAQKNPTAFYLCASSTWPRAFFGQGTRLTVV.

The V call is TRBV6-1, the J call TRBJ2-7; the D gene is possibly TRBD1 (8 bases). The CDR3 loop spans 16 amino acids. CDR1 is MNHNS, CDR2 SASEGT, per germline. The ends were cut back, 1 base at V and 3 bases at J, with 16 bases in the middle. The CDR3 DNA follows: TGTGCCAGCAGTGAAGTCGGACAGGGAGGGGACTACGAGCAGTACTTC. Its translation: CASSEVGQGGDYEQYF.

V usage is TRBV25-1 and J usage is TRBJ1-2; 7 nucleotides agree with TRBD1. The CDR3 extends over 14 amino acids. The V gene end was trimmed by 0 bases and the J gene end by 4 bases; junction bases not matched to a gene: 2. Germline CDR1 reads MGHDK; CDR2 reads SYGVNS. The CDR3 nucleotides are TGTGCCAGCAGTGAATACGAGGGGGCCTATGGCTACACCTTC. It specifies CASSEYEGAYGYTF.

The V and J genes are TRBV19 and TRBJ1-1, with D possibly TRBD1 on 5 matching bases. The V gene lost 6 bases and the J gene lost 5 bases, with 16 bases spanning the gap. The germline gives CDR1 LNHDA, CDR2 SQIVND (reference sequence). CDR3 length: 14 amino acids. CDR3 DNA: TGTGCCAGTAGCGACCTGGGTAAGGGGACTGAAGCTTTCTTT. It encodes CASSDLGKGTEAFF.

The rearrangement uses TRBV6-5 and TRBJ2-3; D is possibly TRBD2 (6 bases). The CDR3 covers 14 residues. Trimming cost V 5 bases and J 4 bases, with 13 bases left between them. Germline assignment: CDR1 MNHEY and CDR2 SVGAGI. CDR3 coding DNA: TGTGCCAGCAGTACTGGGACTTCCGCAGATACGCAGTATTTT. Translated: CASSTGTSADTQYF.